A selection of T cell receptor beta chains follows, all from one sample in a study of identical twins. Via MiXCR, TCRdb re-called the 5' RACE reads, giving one row per CDR3 protein. The profile shows more than 650,000 distinct CDR3 sequences, roughly 6.2% of them singletons. The specimen was naive T cells sorted from blood. These TCRs come from a man aged 18 to 29 in good health. CDR3s include the opening cysteine and the closing phenylalanine or tryptophan. A D gene is named only where the DNA matches it firmly. Size is omitted from some rows. Given values are once, few, many or a class for expanded clones.

D	J	size	V	DNA	CDR3
TRBD1	TRBJ2-1	few	TRBV10-3	TGTGCCATCACCCAAGGACAGGGAAGCTACAATGAGCAGTTCTTC	CAITQGQGSYNEQFF
NA	TRBJ1-6	many	TRBV12-3/TRBV12-4	TGTGCCAGCAGTCAGGGGTTCCCACCACCCCTCCACTTT	CASSQGFPPPLHF
NA	TRBJ2-1	many	TRBV12-3/TRBV12-4	TGTGCCAGCAGTTTCGCCGAACCTCCGAATGAGCAGTTCTTC	CASSFAEPPNEQFF
NA	TRBJ2-6	NA	TRBV6-1	TGTGCCAGCAGTGCAACCTCTGGGGCCAACGTCCTGACTTTC	CASSATSGANVLTF
NA	TRBJ2-1	NA	TRBV5-1	TGCGCCAGCAGCTGGGGGGGGGCCCGAAACTTC	CASSWGGARNF
NA	TRBJ1-4	few	TRBV20-1	TGCAGTGCTAGCGACACCCATCGAGAAAAACTGTTTTTT	CSASDTHREKLFF
NA	TRBJ2-5	few	TRBV28	TGTGCCAGCAGTCAGCCGGGACCCCAAGGGACCCAGTACTTC	CASSQPGPQGTQYF
NA	TRBJ1-5	many	TRBV20-1	TGCAGTGCTAGAGAGGGACGGGGCAATCAGCCCCAGCATTTT	CSAREGRGNQPQHF
NA	TRBJ2-2	many	TRBV6-1	TGTGCCAGTCTCTCCCCTTCCGGGCTAAACACCGGGGAGCTGTTTTTT	CASLSPSGLNTGELFF
NA	TRBJ2-3	few	TRBV11-2	TGTGCCAGCAGCTTAGAAGGCCGGGTCCCTAGCACAGATACGCAGTATTTT	CASSLEGRVPSTDTQYF
NA	TRBJ2-7	NA	TRBV7-2	TGTGCCAGCAGCCTACAGGGCCCAGACTACGAGCAGTACTTC	CASSLQGPDYEQYF
TRBD1	TRBJ2-5	many	TRBV7-9	TGTGCCAGCAGCCCTTGGACAGGGGAGGAGACCCAGTACTTC	CASSPWTGEETQYF
NA	TRBJ2-7	few	TRBV7-2	TGTGCCAGCGCCGGGAGCCCTAACGAGCAGTACTTC	CASAGSPNEQYF
TRBD1	TRBJ2-3	NA	TRBV6-2/TRBV6-3	TGTGCCAGCAGAGAACCGGGACAGAGAAGCACAGATACGCAGTATTTT	CASREPGQRSTDTQYF
NA	TRBJ2-6	few	TRBV5-1	TGCGCCAGCAGCCCCGAAGGGGTTACTTCTGGGGCCAACGTCCTGACTTTC	CASSPEGVTSGANVLTF
TRBD2	TRBJ2-1	many	TRBV20-1	TGCAGTGCTCGACTCCGGACTAGCGGGAGATACTACAATGAGCAGTTCTTC	CSARLRTSGRYYNEQFF
TRBD2	TRBJ2-1	few	TRBV11-2	TGTGCCAGCAGCTCCTTTTTGAGGGAGGGCCACAATGAGCAGTTCTTC	CASSSFLREGHNEQFF
NA	TRBJ2-1	many	TRBV29-1	TGCAGCGTTGTAGCCGGGTCTGCCTACAATGAGCAGTTCTTC	CSVVAGSAYNEQFF
NA	TRBJ2-4	NA	TRBV20-1	TGCAGTGCGAGCCCGACGGGGATGTGGGCCAAAAACATTCAGTACTTC	CSASPTGMWAKNIQYF
NA	TRBJ2-7	NA	TRBV4-3	TGCGCCAGCAGCCAAGAGGCGTACGGGGGGCAGTACTTC	CASSQEAYGGQYF
NA	TRBJ1-1	NA	TRBV7-9	TGTGCCAGCAGCTTATTAGGTCGGGACACTGAAGCTTTCTTT	CASSLLGRDTEAFF
NA	TRBJ2-5	many	TRBV5-1	TGCGCCAGCAGCTTGGTCTATGGGACGTACAACTTCGAGACCCAGTACTTC	CASSLVYGTYNFETQYF
NA	TRBJ1-4	many	TRBV28	TGTGCCAGCAGTTTATACAGGCTTTCGGGTAATGAAAAACTGTTTTTT	CASSLYRLSGNEKLFF
NA	TRBJ2-4	NA	TRBV21-1	TGTGCCAGCACCATGAAAGGCCGGCAGCTAGCCAAAAACATTCAGTACTTC	CASTMKGRQLAKNIQYF
NA	TRBJ2-6	NA	TRBV28	TGTGCCAGCAGTTTTGGGGTTCCCGGGGCCAACGTCCTGACTTTC	CASSFGVPGANVLTF
TRBD1	TRBJ2-7	many	TRBV20-1	TGCAGTGCTACTCACCGGGACAGGGTCAACGAGCAGTACTTC	CSATHRDRVNEQYF
TRBD1	TRBJ2-1	few	TRBV20-1	TGCAGTGCCGGCGGGACAGGGGATGAGCAGTTCTTC	CSAGGTGDEQFF